This record looks at one T cell receptor beta chain sequence and its context. Its specificity is not known. Being off target in a library aimed at alpha chains, this beta chain has a size of little meaning. Stated time point: sample taken at primary tumor resection. Sequencing of whole RNA from tumor, nontumor lung or frozen PBMC involved no sorting. These data come from a study of spatial heterogeneity in lung cancer. CDR1 and CDR2 from the germline V gene are KGHDR and SFDVKD. Unmatched junction bases numbered 7, after V lost 7 bases and J lost 4 bases. The CDR3 has 14 residues. Each CDR3 protein gets one entry after TCRdb re-called the 5' RACE reads with MiXCR. The sample shows thousands of distinct CDR3 sequences, around 13% of them seen only once. Findings and limits, study-wide: It was found that expanded intratumoral alpha and beta TCR counts tracked tumor mutation counts.

This TCR was sampled from a male donor with early-stage non-small cell lung cancer. Specimen: lung tumor tissue, collected at surgery. The rearrangement uses TRBV24-1 and TRBJ2-3; 7 bases are a match to TRBD2. CDR3 sequence (DNA): TGTGCCACCAGCCCAGCGGGGAGTTCAGATACGCAGTATTTT. Its protein is CATSPAGSSDTQYF.